The source of this T cell receptor beta chain is a study of cytomegalovirus exposure and HLA in healthy donors. The PCR contained 60 Vbeta and 13 Jbeta primers. Profiled with immunoSEQ multiplex PCR; TCRdb holds only in-frame clones, not every one. The data show around 100,000 clones, with around 84% seen just once and 4.5% to 5.5% held by the top ten. Germline V lookup: CDR1 LNHDA, CDR2 SQIVND (reference sequence). V lost 5 bases and J lost 3, with 12 bases in between. The CDR3 runs to 14 residues. Specimen: PBMCs. The chain is built from TRBV19 and TRBJ2-3, with D perhaps matching TRBD1 (6 bases). This clonotype was sampled from a middle-aged woman in good health and CMV-seropositive. The DNA of the CDR3 is TGTGCCAGTAGTCCCTCTCAGGGGACAGATACGCAGTATTTT. Translating gives CASSPSQGTDTQYF.